These 7 T cell receptor beta chains were sequenced from one sample in a study of long-term antiretroviral therapy in people with HIV. Survey-level resolution applied to immunoSEQ assay v3.0. The method was immunoSEQ multiplex PCR; TCRdb's version includes in-frame clones alone and lacks a portion of them. The sample lists tens of thousands of clones; 75% to 85% were seen once. This sample comprised unsorted PBMCs, obtained 0.3 years after starting antiretroviral therapy. The receptors were gathered from a man aged 35 to 55 with HIV.

CDR3 protein: CASSQSHVTGASMNTEAFF. The CDR3 DNA reads as TGTGCCAGCAGCCAGAGTCATGTGACAGGGGCTTCCATGAACACTGAAGCTTTCTTT. The chain is built from TRBV4-2 and TRBJ1-1; 8 nucleotides line up with TRBD1. From germline, CDR1 is LGHNA and CDR2 YNFKEQ. V was clipped by 3 bases and J by 0 bases; unmatched bases: 15. This CDR3 spans 19 amino acids.

This chain uses TRBV9 with TRBJ2-3; D ambiguous. With 0 bases removed from V and 0 bases from J, the gap between germline ends came to 2 bases. This CDR3 spans 13 amino acids. Germline V gives CDR1 SGDLS, CDR2 YYNGEE. The DNA of the CDR3 is TGTGCCAGCAGCGTAGTTAGCACAGATACGCAGTATTTT. Translation: CASSVVSTDTQYF. The whole variable domain, filled in from reference TRBV9 and TRBJ2-3, reads DSGVTQTPKHLITATGQRVTLRCSPRSGDLSVYWYQQSLDQGLQFLIQYYNGEERAKGNILERFSAQQFPDLHSELNLSSLELGDSALYFCASSVVSTDTQYFGPGTRLTVL.

The CDR3 sequence is CASSPRGPYEQYF. CDR3 bases: TGTGCCAGCAGCCCCCGGGGCCCCTACGAGCAGTACTTC. The chain employs TRBV7-9 and TRBJ2-7, with D perhaps TRBD1 or TRBD2 (5 bases each). The CDR3 contains 13 residues. Germline CDR1 and CDR2: SEHNR and FQNEAQ (reference sequence). V lost 5 bases to trimming and J lost 2 bases, with 10 bases between them.

V and J are TRBV29-1 and TRBJ1-2; no definite D call. This CDR3 has 15 amino acids. The V gene's germline CDR1 is SQVTM and CDR2 ANQGSEA. The V and J ends lost 0 bases and 3 bases respectively, with 14 bases between them. The CDR3: CSVEDIEEGYYGYTF. The CDR3 nucleotides are TGCAGCGTTGAAGATATAGAGGAGGGCTACTATGGCTACACCTTC.

This sequence joins TRBV29-1 and TRBJ1-1; 7 nucleotides align to TRBD1. Germline CDR1 is SQVTM and CDR2 is ANQGSEA. CDR3 length equals 13 residues. J gave up 4 bases and V 6 bases, and 8 bases lay outside the gene matches. CDR3 sequence: CSVVTGLGTEAFF. The CDR3 coding sequence is TGCAGCGTGGTGACAGGGCTGGGCACTGAAGCTTTCTTT.

This clone was detected once. This chain connects TRBV19 to TRBJ2-7, with a weak D call TRBD2 (6 bases). With 5 bases removed from V and 2 bases from J, the gap between germline ends came to 13 bases. The germline V gene has CDR1 LNHDA and CDR2 SQIVND (reference sequence). The CDR3 contains 14 residues. CDR3 loop: CASSFSGSTYEQYF. CDR3 in DNA: TGTGCCAGTAGTTTTAGCGGATCAACCTACGAGCAGTACTTC. Full variable domain (outside the CDR3, taken from reference TRBV19 and TRBJ2-7): DGGITQSPKYLFRKEGQNVTLSCEQNLNHDAMYWYRQDPGQGLRLIYYSQIVNDFQKGDIAEGYSVSREKKESFPLTVTSAQKNPTAFYLCASSFSGSTYEQYFGPGTRLTVT.

The DNA for the CDR3 is TGTGCCACCATGTCAGCCGGGGGAGGCTCCTACGAGCAGTACTTC. It translates to CATMSAGGGSYEQYF. The V gene is TRBV6-5, the J gene TRBJ2-5; maybe TRBD2 (6 bases). The DNA matches TRBJ2-7 better at its end, which makes the J call doubtful. Germline V gene sequence: CDR1 MNHEY, CDR2 SVGAGI. The CDR3 spans 15 residues.